This is a list of T cell receptor beta chains from one sample in a study of blood T cell repertoires in COVID-19. The table came from immunoSEQ multiplex PCR; TCRdb's copy has only in-frame clones and leaves some out. The data contain about 210,000 clones, about 83% of them singletons. Sequencing was carried out using peripheral blood. These receptor sequences come from a woman between 45 and 60 years old with active or convalescent COVID-19. CDR3s include the opening cysteine and the closing phenylalanine or tryptophan. A D gene is named only where the DNA matches it firmly. Expanded clones get a size class; other rows say once, few or many, or leave the size out.

J gene,V gene,D gene,clone size,CDR3 protein,CDR3 DNA
TRBJ2-7,TRBV6-2/TRBV6-3,TRBD2,NA,CASSPGGEGSHEQYF,TGTGCCAGCAGCCCCGGCGGGGAGGGGTCCCACGAGCAGTACTTC
TRBJ2-1,TRBV19,TRBD2,NA,CASVRASGGVLFF,TGTGCCAGTGTAAGGGCTAGCGGGGGGGTACTGTTCTTC
TRBJ2-1,TRBV7-9,NA,once,CASSLGGPAYNEQFF,TGTGCCAGCAGCTTGGGGGGGCCTGCATACAATGAGCAGTTCTTC
TRBJ2-3,TRBV27,TRBD2,NA,CASSPRSLTSGRGGTDTQYF,TGTGCCAGCAGTCCCCGATCCTTGACTAGCGGGAGGGGGGGCACAGATACGCAGTATTTT
TRBJ1-6,TRBV30,TRBD1,NA,CAWSGLRGLVSPLHF,TGTGCCTGGAGTGGCTTGAGGGGGCTTGTGTCACCCCTCCACTTT
TRBJ2-1,TRBV4-2,TRBD2,NA,CASTGTSSYNEQFF,TGTGCCAGCACGGGGACTAGCTCCTACAATGAGCAGTTCTTC
TRBJ2-1,TRBV27,TRBD1,NA,CASTPAGGRKGEQFF,TGTGCCAGCACCCCGGCAGGGGGTAGGAAGGGTGAGCAGTTCTTC
TRBJ1-5,TRBV15,NA,NA,CATSSETGSDRPQHF,TGTGCCACCAGCAGTGAGACGGGATCCGATCGGCCCCAGCATTTT
TRBJ2-7,TRBV5-1,TRBD2,NA,CASSARGLAGSYEQYF,TGCGCCAGCAGCGCCCGTGGACTAGCGGGCTCCTACGAGCAGTACTTC
TRBJ2-1,TRBV24-1,NA,NA,CATSERTLYRAEQFF,TGTGCCACCAGTGAGCGCACCCTTTACAGGGCTGAGCAGTTCTTC
TRBJ2-3,TRBV5-1,TRBD1,NA,CASSSRPGQGAGGDTQYF,TGCGCCAGCAGCTCCCGGCCGGGACAGGGGGCCGGAGGAGATACGCAGTATTTT
TRBJ2-7,TRBV18,NA,NA,CASSQGGGVSEQYF,TGTGCCAGCTCACAGGGAGGGGGGGTCTCCGAGCAGTACTTC
TRBJ2-1,TRBV7-3,TRBD2,NA,CASSSGLAIYNEQFF,TGTGCCAGCAGCTCCGGACTAGCGATTTACAATGAGCAGTTCTTC
TRBJ1-5,TRBV30,NA,NA,CAWSPSRGGKQAQHF,TGTGCCTGGAGTCCAAGTCGGGGGGGAAAGCAGGCCCAGCATTTT
TRBJ2-5,TRBV25-1,NA,NA,CASSVRGGDTFQETQYF,TGTGCCAGCAGTGTTAGGGGAGGGGACACATTCCAAGAGACCCAGTACTTC
TRBJ2-5,TRBV10-1,NA,NA,CASSESGQGETQYF,TGCGCCAGCAGTGAGTCGGGGCAGGGGGAGACCCAGTACTTC
TRBJ1-1,TRBV19,NA,NA,CASSIGSLGAFF,TGTGCCAGTAGTATAGGTTCACTCGGGGCTTTCTTT
TRBJ1-2,TRBV5-1,TRBD1,NA,CASSSTGEGSGYTF,TGCGCCAGCAGCTCGACAGGGGAGGGTAGTGGCTACACCTTC
TRBJ2-1,TRBV6-5,TRBD2,once,CASILAGGNEQFF,TGTGCCAGCATCTTAGCGGGAGGGAATGAGCAGTTCTTC
TRBJ1-1,TRBV28,NA,once,CASSDDIVVNTEAFF,TGTGCCAGCAGTGATGACATTGTGGTGAACACTGAAGCTTTCTTT
TRBJ2-1,TRBV28,TRBD2,NA,CASRGRGYNEQFF,TGTGCCAGCCGCGGGAGGGGGTACAATGAGCAGTTCTTC
TRBJ1-1,TRBV2,TRBD1,few,CASSWPQGAGMNTEAFF,TGTGCCAGCAGTTGGCCACAGGGGGCGGGAATGAACACTGAAGCTTTCTTT
TRBJ1-4,TRBV18,TRBD1,NA,CATEQGAGEKLFF,TGTGCCACCGAACAGGGGGCGGGTGAAAAACTGTTTTTT
TRBJ2-3,TRBV13,NA,NA,CASSPARRVEADTQYF,TGTGCCAGCAGCCCTGCCCGGAGGGTGGAGGCAGATACGCAGTATTTT
TRBJ1-6,TRBV11-2,NA,NA,CASSLARVNSPLHF,TGTGCCAGCAGCCTCGCCAGGGTTAATTCACCCCTCCACTTT
TRBJ1-1,TRBV19,NA,once,CASSIPGWDTEAFF,TGTGCCAGTAGTATCCCAGGATGGGACACTGAAGCTTTCTTT
TRBJ2-2,TRBV28,NA,NA,CASFVNRRTNTGELFF,TGTGCCAGCTTCGTTAACAGGAGAACGAACACCGGGGAGCTGTTTTTT
TRBJ2-1,TRBV4-2,NA,few,CASSQDGDRLGNEQFF,TGTGCCAGCAGCCAAGATGGCGACCGTCTAGGAAATGAGCAGTTCTTC
TRBJ1-1,TRBV29-1,TRBD1,NA,CSVARGDRWTEAFF,TGCAGCGTCGCCCGGGGGGACAGGTGGACTGAAGCTTTCTTT
TRBJ2-3,TRBV28,TRBD2,NA,CASSLTSGRAPASQDTQYF,TGTGCCAGCAGTTTGACTAGCGGGAGGGCCCCCGCCAGTCAGGATACGCAGTATTTT
TRBJ1-1,TRBV27,NA,NA,CASSRTTSRNTEAFF,TGTGCCAGCAGCCGCACTACTAGTAGGAACACTGAAGCTTTCTTT
TRBJ1-4,TRBV15,NA,once,CATSIHKIRVGEKLFF,TGTGCCACCAGCATACACAAAATTCGGGTGGGTGAAAAACTGTTTTTT
TRBJ2-5,TRBV28,NA,NA,CASTQGRRETQYF,TGTGCCAGCACCCAGGGGCGGCGAGAGACCCAGTACTTC
TRBJ1-2,TRBV27,NA,NA,CASSLRGSGYTF,TGTGCCAGCAGTTTAAGGGGGTCTGGCTACACCTTC
TRBJ1-5,TRBV28,TRBD1,NA,CASTPPPATGTGGYSNQPQHF,TGTGCCAGCACCCCTCCACCCGCAACCGGGACAGGGGGTTATAGCAATCAGCCCCAGCATTTT
TRBJ1-1,TRBV19,NA,NA,CASSISLGNTEAFF,TGTGCCAGTAGTATTAGTCTAGGGAACACTGAAGCTTTCTTT
TRBJ1-1,TRBV28,NA,NA,CASSFQGSRTEAFF,TGTGCCAGCAGTTTTCAGGGGAGTCGAACTGAAGCTTTCTTT
TRBJ2-1,TRBV19,NA,NA,CASRWAGVSNEQFF,TGTGCCAGTAGATGGGCAGGTGTCTCCAATGAGCAGTTCTTC
TRBJ2-5,TRBV6-5,NA,NA,CASMGRETQYF,TGTGCCAGCATGGGCAGGGAGACCCAGTACTTC
TRBJ2-6,TRBV9,TRBD1,NA,CASSGRDRGSGANVLTF,TGTGCCAGCAGCGGCCGGGACAGGGGCTCGGGGGCCAACGTCCTGACTTTC
TRBJ1-2,TRBV19,NA,NA,CATYRINYGYTF,TGTGCCACTTACAGGATTAACTATGGCTACACCTTC
TRBJ1-6,TRBV10-2,TRBD1,few,CASSEQTGFNSPLHF,TGCGCCAGCAGTGAGCAGACAGGGTTCAATTCACCCCTCCACTTT
TRBJ1-3,TRBV3-1/TRBV3-2,NA,NA,CASSQARNTIYF,TGTGCCAGCAGCCAAGCAAGAAACACCATATATTTT
TRBJ2-3,TRBV12-5,NA,NA,CASGLVLEWADTQYF,TGTGCTAGTGGTTTGGTACTAGAGTGGGCAGATACGCAGTATTTT
TRBJ1-1,TRBV7-6,NA,once,CASSAGTEAFF,TGTGCCAGCAGCGCCGGGACTGAAGCTTTCTTT
TRBJ1-6,TRBV3-1/TRBV3-2,NA,NA,CASSHRPWGSPLHF,TGTGCCAGCAGCCACCGTCCGTGGGGCTCACCCCTCCACTTT
TRBJ1-1,TRBV6-6,NA,once,CASRRVDTEAFF,TGTGCCAGCAGGAGGGTGGACACTGAAGCTTTCTTT
TRBJ2-1,TRBV20-1,NA,NA,CSARFSNEQFF,TGCAGTGCTAGGTTCTCTAATGAGCAGTTCTTC
TRBJ2-7,TRBV6-2/TRBV6-3,NA,NA,CASSYPLQGPRAEQYF,TGTGCCAGCAGTTACCCCTTACAGGGCCCCCGGGCCGAGCAGTACTTC
TRBJ2-7,TRBV6-5,TRBD2,NA,CASGTSGQREQYF,TGTGCCAGCGGGACTAGCGGACAAAGGGAGCAGTACTTC
TRBJ1-4,TRBV13,TRBD1,NA,CASSLGETGDEKLFF,TGTGCCAGCAGCTTAGGAGAGACAGGGGATGAAAAACTGTTTTTT
TRBJ1-2,TRBV27,NA,once,CASSPYGEGQNGYTF,TGTGCCAGCAGTCCCTACGGGGAGGGCCAAAATGGCTACACCTTC
TRBJ1-1,TRBV2,TRBD1,once,CASSRQGARDTEAFF,TGTGCCAGCTCTCGACAGGGGGCGCGGGACACTGAAGCTTTCTTT
TRBJ1-2,TRBV5-1,TRBD1,NA,CASSPGQDYGYTF,TGCGCCAGCAGCCCGGGACAGGACTATGGCTACACCTTC
TRBJ1-6,TRBV5-4,TRBD1,NA,CASSQGRTGMSPLHF,TGTGCCAGCAGCCAAGGACGGACAGGGATGTCACCCCTCCACTTT
TRBJ1-4,TRBV5-6,NA,NA,CASSLSRRNEKLFF,TGTGCCAGCAGCTTGAGCCGGAGGAATGAAAAACTGTTTTTT
TRBJ1-2,TRBV29-1,NA,NA,CSVGVLGPGDGYTF,TGCAGCGTCGGTGTTCTTGGTCCAGGGGATGGCTACACCTTC
TRBJ2-1,TRBV10-2,TRBD2,few,CASSVPSGGKSNEQFF,TGCGCCAGCAGTGTGCCTAGCGGGGGGAAAAGCAATGAGCAGTTCTTC
TRBJ2-5,TRBV4-1,NA,NA,CASSQAGNQETQYF,TGCGCCAGCAGCCAAGCAGGGAACCAAGAGACCCAGTACTTC